This record covers a single T cell receptor beta chain. The antigen remains unidentified. TCRdb keeps only in-frame clones here, not all; method: immunoSEQ multiplex PCR. The sample records about 79,000 clones, 90% being singletons. This entry comes from a study of OX40 agonist ivuxolimab in advanced cancers. Study observations and caveats: CD8+ T cells were the subset that, on average, had more expanded clones than CD4+.

Deletions cut 3 bases from V and 4 bases from J, with 6 bases between. The CDR3 runs 13 residues. Germline V gene data show CDR1 as SEHNR and CDR2 as FQNEAQ (reference sequence). The material was CD4+ or CD8+ T cells sorted from blood, obtained in a trial of the OX40 agonist ivuxolimab. This rearrangement joins TRBV7-9 to TRBJ2-2; D is possibly TRBD1 (6 bases). The clonotype originates from an adult with an advanced solid tumor such as melanoma, head and neck, liver or kidney cancer. The CDR3 region has the DNA TGTGCCAGCAGCTTGACAGGCACCGGGGAGCTGTTTTTT. This codes for CASSLTGTGELFF. Based on the CDR3 plus reference TRBV7-9 and TRBJ2-2, the full variable domain is DTGVSQNPRHKITKRGQNVTFRCDPISEHNRLYWYRQTLGQGPEFLTYFQNEAQLEKSRLLSDRFSAERPKGSFSTLEIQRTEQGDSAMYLCASSLTGTGELFFGEGSRLTVL.